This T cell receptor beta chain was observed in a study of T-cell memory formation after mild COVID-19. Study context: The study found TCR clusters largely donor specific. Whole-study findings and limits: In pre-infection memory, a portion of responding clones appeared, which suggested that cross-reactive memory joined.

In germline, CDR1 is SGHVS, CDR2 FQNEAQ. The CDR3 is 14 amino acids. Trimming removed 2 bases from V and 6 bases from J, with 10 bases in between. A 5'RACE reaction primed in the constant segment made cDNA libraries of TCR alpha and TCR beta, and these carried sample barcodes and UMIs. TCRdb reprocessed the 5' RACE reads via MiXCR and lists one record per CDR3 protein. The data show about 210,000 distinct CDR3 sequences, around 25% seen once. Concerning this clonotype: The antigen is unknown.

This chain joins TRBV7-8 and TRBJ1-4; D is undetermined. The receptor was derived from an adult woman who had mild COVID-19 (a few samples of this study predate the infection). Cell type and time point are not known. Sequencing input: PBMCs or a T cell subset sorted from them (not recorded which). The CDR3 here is CASSLSGFDEKLFF. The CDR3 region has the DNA TGTGCCAGCAGCTTATCTGGGTTTGATGAAAAACTGTTTTTT.